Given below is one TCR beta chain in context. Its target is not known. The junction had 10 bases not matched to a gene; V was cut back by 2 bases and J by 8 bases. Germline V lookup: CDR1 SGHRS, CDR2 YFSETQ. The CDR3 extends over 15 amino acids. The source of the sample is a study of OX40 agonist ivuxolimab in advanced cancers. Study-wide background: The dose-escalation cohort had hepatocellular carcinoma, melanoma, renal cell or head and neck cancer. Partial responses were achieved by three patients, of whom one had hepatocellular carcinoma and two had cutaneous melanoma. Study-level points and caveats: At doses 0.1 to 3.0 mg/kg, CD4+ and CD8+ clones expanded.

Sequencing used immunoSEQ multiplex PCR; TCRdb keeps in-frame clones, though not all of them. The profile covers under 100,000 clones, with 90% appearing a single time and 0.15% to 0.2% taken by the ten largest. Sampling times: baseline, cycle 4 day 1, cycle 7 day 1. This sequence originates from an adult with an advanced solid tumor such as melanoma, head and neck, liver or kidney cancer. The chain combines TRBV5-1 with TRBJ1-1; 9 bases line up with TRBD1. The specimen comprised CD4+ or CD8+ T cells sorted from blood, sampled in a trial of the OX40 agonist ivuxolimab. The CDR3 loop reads CASSFLTGGIGEAFF. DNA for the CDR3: TGCGCCAGCAGCTTTCTTACAGGGGGCATTGGGGAAGCTTTCTTT.